The clone carrying this TCR beta chain has just one count. Its specificity is not known. This sample stems from a study of cytomegalovirus exposure and HLA in healthy donors. This CDR3 has 14 amino acids. CDR1 is MNHNS, CDR2 SASEGT, per germline. General study findings and limits: Among donors in an Asian-associated ancestry cluster, a later analysis reportedly found fewer N-insertions than the roughly 610-donor mean.

A multiplex PCR was run with 60 Vbeta primers and 13 Jbeta primers. The table came from immunoSEQ multiplex PCR; TCRdb's copy has only in-frame clones and leaves some out. Among approximately 150,000 clones, roughly three fifths were seen once, and the ten largest hold approximately 6.5%. V is TRBV6-1 and J is TRBJ2-5, with TRBD1 identical over 9 bases. TRBJ2-7 matches the DNA end more closely, so the J call is doubtful. The sample comprised PBMCs. The receptor was derived from a woman aged 55 to 70 in good health and CMV-seronegative. The CDR3 reads CASSRQGGAYEQYF. CDR3 DNA: TGTGCCAGCAGTAGACAGGGGGGAGCCTACGAGCAGTACTTC.